The 20 T cell receptor beta chains given below trace back to one sample, sequenced in a study of T-cell reconstitution after alpha-beta-depleted transplantation in children. Unique molecular identifiers were used in preparing the TCRbeta library. MiXCR, applied by TCRdb to the PCR reads, yields one record per CDR3 protein. The table has 500,000 to 650,000 distinct CDR3 sequences, about an eighth seen once. The sequenced sample was PBMCs, mostly from graft donor cells, obtained 360 days after TCRalphabeta/CD19-depleted stem cell transplant. Receptors originate from a male patient younger than 18 who had a stem cell transplant for acute myeloid leukemia, so the T cells may come from the graft donor.

This clonotype was picked up many times. The chain links TRBV28 to TRBJ2-1, with TRBD2 identical over 8 bases. V lost 7 bases, J lost 5 bases, and 10 bases stayed unmatched. This CDR3 comprises 15 residues. Per germline, CDR1 MDHEN and CDR2 SYDVKM. The CDR3 region has the DNA TGTGCCAGCATGCGTGGACTAGCCATACACAATGAGCAGTTCTTC. Its protein product is CASMRGLAIHNEQFF.

This clonotype was picked up a small number of times. This chain joins TRBV28 and TRBJ2-7, with 8 bases aligning to TRBD2. Trimming removed 9 bases from V and 5 bases from J; junction bases left unmatched: 18. Germline loops: CDR1 MDHEN, CDR2 SYDVKM. The CDR3 totals 16 residues. CDR3 coding DNA: TGTGCCAGTCCTCCAGCCGGGGTAGCGGGAATCGACGAGCAGTACTTC. This codes for CASPPAGVAGIDEQYF.

This clonotype turned up a few times. The chain is built from TRBV10-3 and TRBJ2-7; 8 nucleotides agree with TRBD2. CDR1 and CDR2 from the germline V gene are ENHRY and SYGVKD. The CDR3 is made up of 15 amino acids. The junction had 14 bases not matched to a gene; V was cut back by 6 bases and J by 7 bases. The CDR3 here is CAISVMGGRIGEQYF. The CDR3 DNA sequence: TGTGCCATCAGCGTGATGGGCGGGAGGATAGGGGAGCAGTACTTC.

Only a few counts were recorded for this clonotype. The chain recombines TRBV6-2 or TRBV6-3 with TRBJ2-1, with 8 bases that match TRBD2. The CDR3 length is 16 residues. J gave up 2 bases and V 2 bases, and 5 bases lay outside the gene matches. Germline V gene lookup returns CDR1 MNHEY and CDR2 SVGEGT. DNA of the CDR3: TGTGCCAGCAGTTACCAGAGCGGGAGCCCCTACAATGAGCAGTTCTTC. Protein: CASSYQSGSPYNEQFF.

This chain uses TRBV5-1 with TRBJ2-1; D uncertain. Per the germline V gene, CDR1 is SGHRS and CDR2 is YFSETQ. With 2 bases removed from V and 2 bases from J, the gap between germline ends came to 11 bases. This CDR3 is 15 amino acids long. The CDR3 DNA is TGCGCCAGCAGCTTTCAGACCACCCCCTACAATGAGCAGTTCTTC. Translating gives CASSFQTTPYNEQFF.

This clonotype was observed a few times. V gene TRBV9 combines with J gene TRBJ2-3; possible D gene TRBD2, 5 bases. This CDR3 comprises 16 residues. In germline, CDR1 is SGDLS, CDR2 YYNGEE. Trimming left V 4 bases short and J 6 bases short, with 21 bases between. The CDR3 spells CASSPLGGSSPDTQYF. DNA of the CDR3: TGTGCCAGCAGCCCCCTCGGCGGGTCGTCACCGGATACGCAGTATTTT. Using reference TRBV9 and TRBJ2-3 for the parts outside the CDR3, the full variable domain is DSGVTQTPKHLITATGQRVTLRCSPRSGDLSVYWYQQSLDQGLQFLIQYYNGEERAKGNILERFSAQQFPDLHSELNLSSLELGDSALYFCASSPLGGSSPDTQYFGPGTRLTVL.

This clonotype was found a few times. The V call is TRBV9, the J call TRBJ2-1, with D hard to call. The CDR3 contains 13 residues. Trimming took off 4 bases at V and 3 bases at J, with 8 bases between the two ends. The germline V gene encodes CDR1 SGDLS and CDR2 YYNGEE. For the CDR3, the DNA is TGTGCCAGCAGCCTGACTGACTACAATGAGCAGTTCTTC. Translating gives CASSLTDYNEQFF.

This clonotype was recorded at least ten times. The rearrangement uses TRBV11-2 and TRBJ2-2, with 12 bases identical to TRBD2. Germline V lookup: CDR1 SGHAT, CDR2 FQNNGV. There are 19 residues in the CDR3. V trimming: 0 bases; J trimming: 1 base; junction bases outside the gene matches: 6. The CDR3 region is CASSLEPSGRAVNTGELFF. The DNA for the CDR3 is TGTGCCAGCAGCTTAGAGCCTAGCGGGAGGGCCGTGAACACCGGGGAGCTGTTTTTT.

At least ten counts were recorded for this clonotype. This chain joins TRBV28 and TRBJ2-5, with D maybe TRBD2 (5 bases). V was shortened by 4 bases and J by 5 bases, with 14 bases between the two germline ends. Germline V gene lookup returns CDR1 MDHEN and CDR2 SYDVKM. The CDR3 extends over 14 amino acids. Here the CDR3 reads CASSSYTGWETQYF. CDR3 nucleotide sequence: TGTGCCAGCAGTTCATACACGGGGTGGGAGACCCAGTACTTC.

There are a few counts of this clonotype. The chain recombines TRBV12-3 or TRBV12-4 with TRBJ2-1; D unresolved. This CDR3 contains 18 residues. Trimming left V 0 bases short and J 0 bases short, with 15 bases between. The chain's CDR3 is CASSLALDIRSSYNEQFF. Here the CDR3 DNA reads TGTGCCAGCAGTTTAGCGCTAGACATCCGTAGCTCCTACAATGAGCAGTTCTTC.

This clonotype was recorded at least ten times. CDR3 sequence (DNA): TGTGCCACCATAAATACTAGCGGGAACTACAATGAGCAGTTCTTC. Protein product: CATINTSGNYNEQFF. The chain carries TRBV27 and TRBJ2-1; 10 bases align to TRBD2. CDR3 length equals 15 residues. Trimming removed 10 bases from V and 3 bases from J; junction bases left unmatched: 9. Germline V gives CDR1 MNHEY, CDR2 SMNVEV (reference sequence).

The rearrangement uses TRBV20-1 and TRBJ2-5, with D tentatively TRBD1 (5 bases). Germline V gene sequence: CDR1 DFQATT, CDR2 SNEGSKA (reference sequence). CDR3 length: 12 residues. Trimming stripped 3 bases from V and 5 bases from J, with 10 bases between. This CDR3 reads CSARGQLETQYF. The CDR3 DNA follows: TGCAGTGCTAGGGGGCAGCTGGAGACCCAGTACTTC.

In this sample, this clonotype turned up once. The chain combines TRBV5-1 with TRBJ1-4; the D gene is possibly TRBD1 (6 bases). Trimming shortened V by 0 bases and J by 8 bases, and 11 bases separated the two germline ends. The CDR3 consists of 14 residues. The germline CDR1 and CDR2 sequences are SGHRS and YFSETQ. The CDR3 DNA follows: TGCGCCAGCAGCTTGGCACAGGGAGGGGAAAAACTGTTTTTT. As protein: CASSLAQGGEKLFF.

This clonotype was picked up a small number of times. The chain recombines TRBV4-3 with TRBJ2-1, with 12 bases fitting TRBD2. Trimming cost V 0 bases and J 3 bases; bases outside gene matches: 3. CDR1 and CDR2 (germline): LGHNA, YSLEER. The CDR3 sequence is 17 residues long. The CDR3 is CASSQDRLAGVYNEQFF. The DNA for the CDR3 is TGCGCCAGCAGCCAAGATAGACTAGCGGGAGTCTACAATGAGCAGTTCTTC.

This clonotype was found a few times. The chain joins TRBV28 to TRBJ1-2; TRBD1 matches 7 bases. CDR1 and CDR2 from the germline V gene are MDHEN and SYDVKM. V trimming: 4 bases; J trimming: 5 bases; junction bases outside the gene matches: 10. The CDR3 is made up of 15 amino acids. DNA for the CDR3: TGTGCCAGCAGTTACGAACGCAGGGGGGCTTATGGCTACACCTTC. Its translation is CASSYERRGAYGYTF.

This clonotype has ten or more counts. An end of the junction does not agree with germline; a read error may underlie this. The chain couples TRBV5-1 to TRBJ2-1; TRBD2 is a possible D gene (6 bases). The germline gives CDR1 SGHRS, CDR2 YFSETQ. The CDR3 spans 15 residues. CDR3 region: CASSYGSSSYNEQFF. The DNA of the CDR3 is TGTGCCAGCAGTTACGGGAGCAGCTCCTACAATGAGCAGTTCTTC.

This clonotype has only a few counts. V gene TRBV3-1 combines with J gene TRBJ2-7; a possible D gene is TRBD1 (6 bases). Trimming stripped 3 bases from V and 2 bases from J, with 11 bases between. The CDR3 has 14 amino acids. CDR1 and CDR2 (germline): LGHDT, YNNKEL (reference sequence). CDR3: CASSQVDRAYEQYF. CDR3 DNA: TGTGCCAGCAGCCAGGTGGACAGAGCCTACGAGCAGTACTTC.

This chain joins TRBV20-1 and TRBJ2-5; TRBD2 aligns across 9 bases. Germline-derived CDR1 and CDR2 are DFQATT and SNEGSKA (reference sequence). The J segment lost 4 bases and the V segment lost 2 bases, leaving 11 bases of the junction unmatched. The CDR3 extends over 16 amino acids. CDR3 nucleotide sequence: TGCAGTGCTAGACTCAAGCGGGAGGCGTTTCGAGAGACCCAGTACTTC. Amino acids: CSARLKREAFRETQYF.

This clonotype was detected many times. The chain links TRBV10-3 to TRBJ2-5, with a tentative D call TRBD1 (5 bases). The V gene's germline CDR1 is ENHRY and CDR2 SYGVKD. The germline V and J ends were trimmed by 3 bases and 4 bases, with 15 bases remaining between them. The CDR3 spans 15 residues. The CDR3 protein is CAISDRDICPETQYF. The CDR3, as DNA: TGTGCCATCAGTGACAGGGATATTTGTCCAGAGACCCAGTACTTC.

This clonotype has more than one count but fewer than ten. V usage is TRBV20-1 and J usage is TRBJ2-7, with a weak D call TRBD1 (5 bases). Germline values: CDR1 DFQATT, CDR2 SNEGSKA (reference sequence). The CDR3 contains 13 residues. V lost 3 bases and J 7 bases, leaving 16 bases between the germline ends. Here the CDR3 reads CSARGPVRKEQYF. For the CDR3, the DNA is TGCAGTGCTAGGGGGCCAGTTCGAAAAGAGCAGTACTTC.